Listed below are T cell receptor beta chains from one sample, sequenced in a study of cytomegalovirus exposure and HLA in healthy donors. Sequencing used immunoSEQ multiplex PCR; TCRdb keeps in-frame clones, though not all of them. The sample includes approximately 120,000 clones, roughly 80% seen only once; the top ten take around 19%. Sequenced sample: PBMCs. The origin of the receptors is a man younger than 35 in good health and CMV-seropositive. CDR3s include the opening cysteine and the closing phenylalanine or tryptophan. The D gene is left open where the match is weak. Expanded clones are given a class, and other clones once, few, many or no size at all.

NA	TRBJ2-3	NA	TRBV5-1	CASSLAVGNTDTQYF	TGCGCCAGCAGCTTGGCCGTCGGGAATACAGATACGCAGTATTTT
NA	TRBJ2-3	NA	TRBV7-3	CASSLTGGRLETSTDTQYF	TGTGCCAGCAGCTTAACTGGCGGACGACTAGAAACCAGCACAGATACGCAGTATTTT
NA	TRBJ1-2	NA	TRBV19	CASSLPGQIYGYTF	TGTGCCAGTAGTCTTCCGGGACAAATTTATGGCTACACCTTC
NA	TRBJ1-2	NA	TRBV2	CASSEGSSRGYTF	TGTGCCAGCAGTGAAGGATCATCCAGGGGCTACACCTTC
NA	TRBJ1-2	NA	TRBV28	CASSQQGPINYGYTF	TGTGCCAGCAGTCAACAGGGACCGATTAACTATGGCTACACCTTC
NA	TRBJ1-3	few	TRBV30	CAWSVTVSGNTIYF	TGTGCCTGGAGTGTAACTGTCTCTGGAAACACCATATATTTT
TRBD2	TRBJ2-5	few	TRBV13	CASSSAGGRETQYF	TGTGCCAGCAGCTCGGCGGGGGGGCGTGAGACCCAGTACTTC
NA	TRBJ2-7	NA	TRBV25-1	CASSELVQGSYEQYF	TGTGCCAGCAGTGAATTGGTACAGGGATCCTACGAGCAGTACTTC
NA	TRBJ2-3	NA	TRBV6-1	CASSTQQGDTQYF	TGTGCCAGCAGTACACAACAGGGAGATACGCAGTATTTT
NA	TRBJ2-5	NA	TRBV28	CASSLGGGDQETQYF	TGTGCCAGCAGTTTAGGAGGGGGGGACCAAGAGACCCAGTACTTC
TRBD2	TRBJ2-1	NA	TRBV2	CASSASGGEVNEQFF	TGTGCCAGCAGTGCCAGCGGGGGGGAGGTCAATGAGCAGTTCTTC
NA	TRBJ2-3	NA	TRBV30	CAWSEDGDTDTQYF	TGTGCCTGGAGTGAAGACGGAGACACAGATACGCAGTATTTT
NA	TRBJ2-2	NA	TRBV30	CAWRGASFISGELFF	TGTGCCTGGAGAGGAGCAAGCTTTATTTCCGGGGAGCTGTTTTTT
NA	TRBJ2-2	NA	TRBV28	CASSRDSLSPTGELFF	TGTGCCAGCAGCCGCGACTCCTTATCACCCACCGGGGAGCTGTTTTTT
NA	TRBJ1-6	NA	TRBV19	CASHTGNNSPLHF	TGTGCCAGTCATACAGGGAACAATTCACCCCTCCACTTT
TRBD2	TRBJ2-3	NA	TRBV30	CAWTYWGGVGDTQYF	TGTGCCTGGACCTACTGGGGGGGGGTCGGAGATACGCAGTATTTT
TRBD1	TRBJ1-1	NA	TRBV27	CASSLGRGLRTEAFF	TGTGCCAGCAGTTTAGGCAGGGGGCTAAGGACTGAAGCTTTCTTT
TRBD1	TRBJ1-2	NA	TRBV6-5	CASSFGQGSYGYTF	TGTGCCAGCAGTTTCGGACAGGGAAGCTATGGCTACACCTTC
NA	TRBJ1-1	NA	TRBV10-1	CARAPDRNTEAFF	TGCGCCAGGGCGCCGGACAGAAACACTGAAGCTTTCTTT
NA	TRBJ1-2	NA	TRBV7-9	CASSAEENDFYGYTF	TGTGCCAGCAGCGCCGAGGAGAATGACTTCTATGGCTACACCTTC
NA	TRBJ1-1	NA	TRBV6-1	CASSERGEAFF	TGTGCCAGCAGTGAAAGGGGGGAAGCTTTCTTT
TRBD2	TRBJ2-1	NA	TRBV28	CASSRLAPINEQFF	TGTGCCAGCAGTCGACTAGCGCCAATAAATGAGCAGTTCTTC
NA	TRBJ2-3	NA	TRBV11-2	CASSFALGPGTGDTQYF	TGTGCCAGCAGCTTCGCTTTAGGTCCGGGAACGGGAGATACGCAGTATTTT
NA	TRBJ2-7	NA	TRBV5-4	CASSSSRQASSYEQYF	TGTGCCAGCAGCTCCTCCCGACAGGCTAGCTCCTACGAGCAGTACTTC
NA	TRBJ2-2	NA	TRBV11-2	CASTHGGELFF	TGTGCCAGCACGCACGGGGGGGAGCTGTTTTTT
TRBD1	TRBJ2-1	NA	TRBV9	CASSVVGTGLFF	TGTGCCAGCAGCGTAGTTGGGACAGGCTTGTTCTTC
NA	TRBJ2-3	NA	TRBV15	CATSRQGGAVLPTDTQYF	TGTGCCACCAGCAGGCAAGGGGGGGCAGTCCTCCCCACAGATACGCAGTATTTT
NA	TRBJ2-7	NA	TRBV7-6	CASSLSGSSIAEQYF	TGTGCCAGCAGCTTATCGGGTAGCTCGATCGCGGAGCAGTACTTC
NA	TRBJ1-1	NA	TRBV21-1	CASSATRRMNTEAFF	TGTGCCAGCAGCGCAACCCGGAGGATGAACACTGAAGCTTTCTTT
NA	TRBJ1-2	NA	TRBV7-9	CASSLGPGTYGYTF	TGTGCCAGCAGCTTAGGCCCAGGTACCTATGGCTACACCTTC
TRBD2	TRBJ2-3	NA	TRBV11-3	CASSSTSGSLTDTQYF	TGTGCCAGCAGCTCGACTAGCGGGTCCCTCACAGATACGCAGTATTTT
NA	TRBJ1-6	NA	TRBV9	CASSEYGGIGSPLHF	TGTGCCAGCAGCGAGTACGGGGGGATTGGCTCACCCCTCCACTTT
NA	TRBJ2-2	NA	TRBV7-8	CASSVGQGTGELFF	TGTGCCAGCAGCGTAGGCCAGGGCACCGGGGAGCTGTTTTTT
TRBD2	TRBJ2-1	NA	TRBV29-1	CSVNPGLQQFF	TGCAGCGTTAACCCGGGACTACAGCAGTTCTTC
TRBD2	TRBJ2-3	NA	TRBV11-3	CASSLDRSGGAPDTQYF	TGTGCCAGCAGCTTAGATCGAAGCGGGGGGGCCCCAGATACGCAGTATTTT
TRBD2	TRBJ2-3	NA	TRBV4-1	CASSQEMAGGATDTQYF	TGCGCCAGCAGCCAAGAAATGGCGGGAGGTGCGACAGATACGCAGTATTTT
TRBD1	TRBJ1-1	NA	TRBV7-6	CASSLRWDRVNTEAFF	TGTGCCAGCAGCTTAAGATGGGACAGGGTTAACACTGAAGCTTTCTTT
TRBD1	TRBJ1-5	NA	TRBV7-2	CASSLDRASNQPQHF	TGTGCCAGCAGCCTGGACAGGGCCAGCAATCAGCCCCAGCATTTT
TRBD2	TRBJ2-2	NA	TRBV2	CASRALAGGPTGELFF	TGTGCCAGCAGGGCTCTAGCGGGGGGGCCTACCGGGGAGCTGTTTTTT
NA	TRBJ2-2	NA	TRBV6-6	CATSYTGELFF	TGTGCCACTTCGTACACCGGGGAGCTGTTTTTT
TRBD2	TRBJ2-2	NA	TRBV2	CASNAGGMGTGELFF	TGTGCCAGTAACGCGGGGGGGATGGGCACCGGGGAGCTGTTTTTT
NA	TRBJ2-1	once	TRBV7-9	CSSSPDSLPYNEQFF	TGTTCCAGCAGTCCGGACAGTCTCCCCTACAATGAGCAGTTCTTC
NA	TRBJ1-2	NA	TRBV30	CAWSAGRGYGYTF	TGTGCCTGGAGTGCGGGCAGGGGCTATGGCTACACCTTC
NA	TRBJ1-2	NA	TRBV11-2	CASSLDAGEYGYTF	TGTGCCAGCAGCTTAGATGCGGGGGAGTATGGCTACACCTTC
TRBD1	TRBJ1-1	NA	TRBV10-2	CASRPSTGVTEAFF	TGCGCCAGCAGGCCTTCGACAGGGGTCACTGAAGCTTTCTTT
NA	TRBJ1-2	NA	TRBV18	CASSTLEGRYGYTF	TGTGCCAGCTCAACCCTAGAGGGTCGGTATGGCTACACCTTC
TRBD2	TRBJ2-7	NA	TRBV6-6	CASSLAGGTYEQYF	TGTGCCAGCAGTTTAGCGGGGGGTACCTACGAGCAGTACTTC
NA	TRBJ2-2	NA	TRBV7-9	CASSAGAGELFF	TGTGCCAGCAGCGCAGGGGCCGGGGAGCTGTTTTTT
TRBD2	TRBJ2-3	NA	TRBV5-1	CASSFSGASTDTQYF	TGCGCCAGCAGCTTCAGCGGGGCTAGCACAGATACGCAGTATTTT